This TCR beta chain was documented in a study of T cell responses to AZD1222 COVID-19 vaccine listed by TCRdb under 2021. Some background on the complete study: A total of just over 230 trial participants underwent TCR sequencing, of whom about 210 received two doses of AZD1222 and about 25 received two doses of the MenACWY control vaccine. Trial participants were enrolled by age into 18-55, 56-69 and 70-plus year subgroups, with around 140, 26 and 57 TCR-sequenced participants respectively.

Worth noting for this clone: It has no known antigen specificity. No base-level quality is on record; no much larger clone is a single base apart.

This specimen's time point label, per the study, means: about 28 days (+/-7) after the second vaccine dose. AZD1222 recipients given second doses at about 4 weeks or at about 12 weeks were pooled, since spike-specific TCR depth and breadth were not found to differ between the two schedules. Vaccinee samples were obtained from the UK trials COV001 and COV002, which included a single-blind randomized controlled phase 2/3 trial of AZD1222 (ChAdOx1 nCoV-19) in healthy adults. Trial participant PBMC samples were collected at day 0 and day 28 after the second dose for TCRbeta chain sequencing. The CDR3 regions of human TCRbeta chains were analyzed by immunosequencing. The paper's processing steps were these. TCRs in the repertoires were matched against a reference library of SARS-CoV-2-specific TCRs that had been generated with the MIRA antigen-specificity platform. Breadth meant the fraction of unique TCRs that were SARS-CoV-2-associated, whereas depth meant the fraction of total T cells that were SARS-CoV-2-associated. Using the MIRA data, each spike-specific TCR was mapped to the spike region that the TCR reacts to and placed in a CD4 or CD8 class. Log10-transformed breadth and depth values were compared by one-way ANOVA with Sidak's multiple comparisons tests. Sourced from immuneACCESS, this table was stored by TCRdb with only in-frame sequences that have V and J called. A share of the clones is absent; for the studies checked, an unresolved V gene accounts for under half, and the remainder has no known explanation. The V and J calls and clone size were taken over from that table, and D and trimming were inferred from the DNA. This sample comprises 150,000 to 200,000 clones, more than 75% of them detected only once. The ten largest clones add up to 25% to 30% of the sample.

Counted from cysteine to phenylalanine, this CDR3 has 15 amino acids. Kept here is only the CDR3 DNA, which spans 45 bases and is read in frame from base 1. What the authors observed across the whole study: Conclusions about previously exposed vaccinees are limited because only a handful of AZD1222 recipients were SARS-CoV-2 seropositive at baseline. The vaccine-associated CD4 TCRs covered the entire spike protein, and the dominant responses fell in regions 160-218 and 743-854. After two AZD1222 doses, both the breadth and the depth of spike-specific TCRs were significantly higher than at day 0 and than in MenACWY recipients. In the small 56-69-year group, the increase in depth fell short of significance, most likely because of low power. Because no day 14 peak-response samples were available, repertoires were characterized only after the peak T cell response. Participants were mostly white British and included more females than males, and it was suggested by the authors that clonal diversity may have been underestimated. Reportedly, close to half of the unique spike-specific TCRs recognized epitopes lying outside the regions that are mutated in the B.1.351 and B.1.1.7 variants.

The chain couples TRBV21-1 to TRBJ2-7; the table calls TRBD1, which could not be checked here. TRBV21-1 counts as a pseudogene. The sample consisted of peripheral blood, taken 28 days after the second AZD1222 dose. The sequence was collected from an adult who received the AZD1222 COVID-19 vaccine. In nucleotides, the sequence is TGTGCCAGGTCACGGTCGGGACAGGGGGTGTACGAGCAGTACTTC. This gives the protein CARSRSGQGVYEQYF.